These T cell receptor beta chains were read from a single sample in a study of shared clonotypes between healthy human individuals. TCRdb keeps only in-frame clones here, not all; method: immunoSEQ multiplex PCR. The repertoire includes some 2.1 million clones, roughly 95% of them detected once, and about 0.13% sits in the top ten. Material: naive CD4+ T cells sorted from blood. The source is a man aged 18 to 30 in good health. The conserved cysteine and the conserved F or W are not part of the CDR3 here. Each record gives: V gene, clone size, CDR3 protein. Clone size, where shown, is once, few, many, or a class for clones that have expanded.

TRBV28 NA ASSLSGQTYEQY
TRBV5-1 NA ASSLAPLNEQF
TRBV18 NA ASSPSAKTESYEQY
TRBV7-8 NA ASSTGTGGGRANEKLF
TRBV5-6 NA ASSLAGAEINEQF
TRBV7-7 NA ASSQVAGDEQY
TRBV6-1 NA ASSDWGGTEAF
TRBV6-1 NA ASSEARGYLNYGYT
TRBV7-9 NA ASGTLTKAMNTEAF
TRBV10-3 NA AISGGQGTNEKLF
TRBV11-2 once ASSPGTKQPQH
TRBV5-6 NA ASSIDRLSGNTIY
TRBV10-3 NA AISESAAANEKLF
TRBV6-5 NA ASSGDGNYGYT
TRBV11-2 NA ASSSNSPLH
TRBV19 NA ATIGTANTGELF
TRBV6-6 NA ASSYSRGQGEQY
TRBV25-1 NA ASRSRGLQETQY
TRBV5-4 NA ASSPGPGGAQEKLF
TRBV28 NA ASSQGTGGSGNTIY
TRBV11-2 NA ASSLGAGPAF
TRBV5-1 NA ASSLDGGGSSYNEQF
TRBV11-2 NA ASSSTSNQPQH
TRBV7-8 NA ASSLGVGQDSGNTIY
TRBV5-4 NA ASSLGWERYNEQF
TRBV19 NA ASTPGGSSYNSPLH
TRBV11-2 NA ASSLEGKGAGYT
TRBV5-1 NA ASSLRASYGYT
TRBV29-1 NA SVNPRLGGEQY
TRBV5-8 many ASSSGQGYSQPQH
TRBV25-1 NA ASMDRGHYGYT
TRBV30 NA AWRPGQDYEQY
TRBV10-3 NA AISQGTGYGYT
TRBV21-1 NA ASSKEGRGNQPQH
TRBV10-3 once AIRLAPISTDTQY
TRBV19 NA ASSIERVSVKHYGYT
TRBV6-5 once ASSYGRAETQY
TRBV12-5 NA ASGADFPGELF
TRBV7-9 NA ASSPVPYEQY
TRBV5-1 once ASSLVGAAPEAF
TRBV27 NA ASSLSTGESETQY
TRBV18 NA ASSRPTDTQY
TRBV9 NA ASSVDGGRETQY
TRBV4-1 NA ASSQDQFPGGSYEQY
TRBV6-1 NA ASRDRGRETQY
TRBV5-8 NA ASSFHQGAAGDTQY
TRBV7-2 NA ASSALGRRRPADTQY